These 15 T cell receptor beta chains originate from one sample sequenced in a study of CD8 T cells in Susac syndrome. Random hexamers primed reverse transcription of about 0.45 to 1 ug RNA. In TCRdb, the immunoSEQ multiplex PCR reads were re-called with MiXCR into one record per CDR3 protein. Of about 400,000 distinct CDR3 sequences in the sample, more than 70% were seen once. Sample: CD8+ T cells from PBMCs. These receptors all stem from a human donor with multiple sclerosis.

The CDR3 DNA reads TGTGCCAGCAGTGACGAAAAGGGGGCGGTCCACGAGCAGTACTTC. It specifies CASSDEKGAVHEQYF. This chain links TRBV6-6 with TRBJ2-7; 7 bases fit TRBD1. The CDR3 consists of 15 residues. Germline values: CDR1 MNHNY, CDR2 SVGAGI (reference sequence). Trimming took 5 bases from V and 5 from J; bases not matched to a gene: 12.

The chain recombines TRBV30 with TRBJ2-2; 8 bases fit TRBD1. From germline, CDR1 is GTSNPN and CDR2 SVGIG (reference sequence). With 6 bases clipped from V and 5 bases from J, the junction kept 5 bases outside the gene matches. The CDR3 loop spans 13 amino acids. In DNA form, the CDR3 reads TGTGCCTGTCAGGGGGCGCGAACCGGGGAGCTGTTTTTT. This sequence encodes CACQGARTGELFF.

This sequence joins TRBV6-2 or TRBV6-3 and TRBJ2-2; D unresolved. This CDR3 has 16 residues. Germline CDR1 is MNHEY and CDR2 is SVGEGT. The V end was cut by 0 bases, the J end by 0 bases, with 8 bases between. The CDR3 coding sequence is TGTGCCAGCAGTTACTCACGGGCCTCGAACACCGGGGAGCTGTTTTTT. It codes for CASSYSRASNTGELFF.

The rearrangement joins TRBV30 to TRBJ2-3, with 12 bases lining up with TRBD2. Trimming cost V 1 base and J 6 bases; bases outside gene matches: 8. This CDR3 spans 16 amino acids. Germline V gene sequence: CDR1 GTSNPN, CDR2 SVGIG (reference sequence). This chain's CDR3 is CAWSGLGLAGTDTQYF. DNA for the CDR3: TGTGCCTGGAGTGGACTTGGACTAGCGGGGACGGATACGCAGTATTTT.

The J gene is TRBJ2-7, the V gene TRBV20-1; D possibly uses TRBD1 or TRBD2 (5 bases each). This CDR3 has 15 residues. With 3 bases removed from V and 6 bases from J, the gap between germline ends came to 21 bases. CDR1 DFQATT and CDR2 SNEGSKA come from the germline V gene (reference sequence). CDR3 sequence reads: CSARGDRTSEPEQYF. For the CDR3, the DNA is TGCAGTGCTAGGGGGGACCGTACGAGCGAACCCGAGCAGTACTTC.

The genes are TRBV7-8 and TRBJ2-1, with 12 nucleotides matching TRBD2. The CDR3 runs to 15 residues. The ends lost 5 bases at V and 2 bases at J; junction bases unmatched: 1. Germline CDR1 reads SGHVS; CDR2 reads FQNEAQ. CDR3 nucleotide sequence: TGTGCCAGCAGCGGGACTAGCGGGCCCTACAATGAGCAGTTCTTC. This encodes CASSGTSGPYNEQFF. The full variable domain, in which reference TRBV7-8 and TRBJ2-1 provide the parts outside the CDR3, is GAGVSQSPRYKVAKRGQDVALRCDPISGHVSLFWYQQALGQGPEFLTYFQNEAQLDKSGLPSDRFFAERPEGSVSTLKIQRTQQEDSAVYLCASSGTSGPYNEQFFGPGTRLTVL.

The genes are TRBV10-2 and TRBJ2-3, with 14 bases identical to TRBD2. This CDR3 has 15 residues. From germline, CDR1 is WSHSY and CDR2 SAAADI. V shed 6 bases, J shed 4 bases, and the junction held 3 bases outside the gene matches. CDR3 protein: CASRGLAGGADTQYF. The CDR3 DNA reads TGCGCCAGCAGAGGACTAGCGGGAGGTGCAGATACGCAGTATTTT.

The sample holds one count of this clonotype. The chain links TRBV5-4 to TRBJ2-5, with TRBD2 identical over 7 bases. CDR3 length: 15 residues. Germline V CDR1 and CDR2: SGHNT, YYREEE (reference sequence). The V gene end was trimmed by 0 bases and the J gene end by 4 bases; junction bases not matched to a gene: 6. This CDR3 reads CASSLAQGEGETQYF. CDR3 DNA sequence: TGTGCCAGCAGCTTGGCTCAAGGGGAGGGAGAGACCCAGTACTTC.

The CDR3 region is CATASGELNEKLFF. CDR3 sequence (DNA): TGTGCCACAGCCAGCGGAGAACTTAATGAAAAACTGTTTTTT. The chain has TRBV7-9 and TRBJ1-4; no definite D call. Trimming removed 10 bases from V and 4 bases from J, with 16 bases in between. Germline V gives CDR1 SEHNR, CDR2 FQNEAQ (reference sequence). The CDR3 runs 14 residues.

The CDR3 region is CASQPGTMGYTF. The DNA of the CDR3 is TGTGCCAGCCAACCGGGGACTATGGGCTACACCTTC. The rearrangement links TRBV6-6 to TRBJ1-2; a possible D gene is TRBD1 (5 bases). V was clipped by 8 bases and J by 8 bases, with 15 bases between them. The CDR3 extends over 12 amino acids. Germline loops: CDR1 MNHNY, CDR2 SVGAGI (reference sequence).

This clonotype was seen only once. The chain links TRBV7-8 to TRBJ1-1, with D possibly matching TRBD1 (5 bases). V was clipped by 7 bases and J by 6 bases, with 18 bases between them. Germline CDR1 is SGHVS and CDR2 is FQNEAQ. This CDR3 is built from 14 residues. This chain's CDR3 is CASNRLEGEPEAFF. CDR3 bases: TGTGCCAGCAACCGGCTAGAAGGGGAACCTGAAGCTTTCTTT. Together with reference TRBV7-8 and TRBJ1-1, the CDR3 gives the full variable domain: GAGVSQSPRYKVAKRGQDVALRCDPISGHVSLFWYQQALGQGPEFLTYFQNEAQLDKSGLPSDRFFAERPEGSVSTLKIQRTQQEDSAVYLCASNRLEGEPEAFFGQGTRLTVV.

The V and J genes are TRBV30 and TRBJ2-1; TRBD2 agrees at 7 bases. V shed 5 bases, J shed 9 bases, and the junction held 4 bases outside the gene matches. CDR3 length: 11 amino acids. Germline lookup yields CDR1 GTSNPN and CDR2 SVGIG (reference sequence). The CDR3 DNA reads TGTGCCTGGCATAGCGGGCTTGAGCAGTTCTTC. This sequence encodes CAWHSGLEQFF.

The J gene is TRBJ1-1, the V gene TRBV28; 8 positions match TRBD1. CDR3 length: 17 amino acids. Germline V gene data show CDR1 as MDHEN and CDR2 as SYDVKM. The trim removed 3 bases at V and 5 bases at J, leaving 14 bases unmatched. The CDR3 DNA is TGTGCCAGCAGTTTGATTACCACACAGGGGGTGGGTACTGAAGCTTTCTTT. Protein: CASSLITTQGVGTEAFF.

V and J are TRBV11-3 and TRBJ2-2; 9 positions match TRBD1. There are 16 residues in the CDR3. V lost 2 bases to trimming and J lost 4 bases; unmatched junction nucleotides: 5. CDR1 and CDR2 (germline): SGHNT, YENEEA. CDR3 in amino acids: CASSLWGQGSTGELFF. The CDR3 region has the DNA TGTGCCAGCAGCTTATGGGGACAGGGTAGCACCGGGGAGCTGTTTTTT.

The genes are TRBV6-1 and TRBJ2-7; the match to TRBD1 covers 7 bases. Trimming took 4 bases from V and 3 from J; bases not matched to a gene: 9. The CDR3 runs 15 residues. Germline loops: CDR1 MNHNS, CDR2 SASEGT. In DNA form, the CDR3 reads TGTGCCAGCAGTGCTCAAGGACAGGCCCGCTACGAGCAGTACTTC. Amino acids: CASSAQGQARYEQYF.